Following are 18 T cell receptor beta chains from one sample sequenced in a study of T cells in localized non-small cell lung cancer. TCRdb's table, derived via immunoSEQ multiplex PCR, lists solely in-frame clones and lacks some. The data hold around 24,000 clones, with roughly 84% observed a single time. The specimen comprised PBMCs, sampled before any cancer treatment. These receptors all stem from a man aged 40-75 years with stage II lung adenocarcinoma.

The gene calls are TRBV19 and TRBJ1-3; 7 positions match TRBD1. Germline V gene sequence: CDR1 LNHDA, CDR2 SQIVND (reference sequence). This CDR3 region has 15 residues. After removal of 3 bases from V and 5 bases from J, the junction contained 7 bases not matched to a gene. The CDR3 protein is CASSMGQSKRNTIYF. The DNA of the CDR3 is TGTGCCAGTAGTATGGGACAGAGCAAACGAAACACCATATATTTT.

The CDR3 nucleotides are TGTGCCAGCAGCTGGGGCGCTAGCGGGGGGCAAGAGACCCAGTACTTC. The encoded protein is CASSWGASGGQETQYF. This rearrangement joins TRBV5-4 to TRBJ2-5, with TRBD2 identical over 11 bases. In germline, CDR1 is SGHNT, CDR2 YYREEE (reference sequence). The CDR3 length is 16 residues. Losses at the gene ends were 3 bases for V and 2 bases for J; bases not matched to a gene: 6.

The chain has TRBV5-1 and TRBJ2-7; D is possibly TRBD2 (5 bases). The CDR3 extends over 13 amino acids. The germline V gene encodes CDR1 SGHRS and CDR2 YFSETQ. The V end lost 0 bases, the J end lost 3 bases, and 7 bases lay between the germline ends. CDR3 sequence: CASSLVEGYEQYF. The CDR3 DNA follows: TGCGCCAGCAGCTTGGTAGAGGGCTACGAGCAGTACTTC.

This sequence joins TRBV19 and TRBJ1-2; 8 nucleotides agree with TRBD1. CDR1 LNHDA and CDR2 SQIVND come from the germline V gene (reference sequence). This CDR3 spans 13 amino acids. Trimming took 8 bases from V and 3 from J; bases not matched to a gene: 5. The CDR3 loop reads CASEDRADYGYTF. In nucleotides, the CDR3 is TGTGCCAGTGAGGACAGGGCGGACTATGGCTACACCTTC.

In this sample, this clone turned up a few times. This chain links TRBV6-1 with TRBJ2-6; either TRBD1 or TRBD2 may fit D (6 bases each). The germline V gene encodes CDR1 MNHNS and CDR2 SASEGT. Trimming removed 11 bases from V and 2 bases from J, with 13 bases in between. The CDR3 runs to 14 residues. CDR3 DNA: TGTGCCTCAGGGGCGGGGCCTGGGGCCAACGTCCTGACTTTC. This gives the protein CASGAGPGANVLTF.

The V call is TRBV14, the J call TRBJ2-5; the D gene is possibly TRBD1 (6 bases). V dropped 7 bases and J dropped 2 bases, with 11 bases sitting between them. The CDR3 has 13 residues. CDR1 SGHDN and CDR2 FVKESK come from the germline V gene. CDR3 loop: CASNGQFQETQYF. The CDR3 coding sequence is TGTGCCAGCAATGGACAGTTTCAAGAGACCCAGTACTTC.

The CDR3 protein is CASSWSVNTEAFF. For the CDR3, the DNA is TGTGCCAGCAGTTGGTCGGTGAACACTGAAGCTTTCTTT. This rearrangement joins TRBV2 to TRBJ1-1; D unresolved. Between the trimmed V and J ends, which lost 5 bases and 0 bases, there was a span of 7 bases. The germline CDR1 and CDR2 sequences are SNHLY and FYNNEI. The CDR3 runs to 13 residues.

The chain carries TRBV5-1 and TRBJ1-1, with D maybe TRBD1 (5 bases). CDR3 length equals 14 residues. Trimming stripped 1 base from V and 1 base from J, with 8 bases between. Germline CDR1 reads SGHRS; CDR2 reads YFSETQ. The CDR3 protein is CASSLSRENTEAFF. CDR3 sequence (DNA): TGCGCCAGCAGCTTGTCCAGGGAGAACACTGAAGCTTTCTTT.

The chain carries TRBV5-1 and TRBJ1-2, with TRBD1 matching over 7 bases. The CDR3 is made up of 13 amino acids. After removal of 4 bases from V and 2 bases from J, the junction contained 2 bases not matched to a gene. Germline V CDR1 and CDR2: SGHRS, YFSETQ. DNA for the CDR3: TGCGCCAGCAGCCCGGGACAGAACTATGGCTACACCTTC. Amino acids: CASSPGQNYGYTF. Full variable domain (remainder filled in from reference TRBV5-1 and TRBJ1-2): KAGVTQTPRYLIKTRGQQVTLSCSPISGHRSVSWYQQTPGQGLQFLFEYFSETQRNKGNFPGRFSGRQFSNSRSEMNVSTLELGDSALYLCASSPGQNYGYTFGSGTRLTVV.

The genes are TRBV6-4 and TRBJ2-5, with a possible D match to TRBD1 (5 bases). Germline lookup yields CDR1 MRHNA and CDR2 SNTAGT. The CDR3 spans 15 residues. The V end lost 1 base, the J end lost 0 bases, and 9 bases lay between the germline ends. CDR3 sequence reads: CASSDFDRNQETQYF. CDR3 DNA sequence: TGTGCCAGCAGTGACTTCGACAGAAACCAAGAGACCCAGTACTTC.

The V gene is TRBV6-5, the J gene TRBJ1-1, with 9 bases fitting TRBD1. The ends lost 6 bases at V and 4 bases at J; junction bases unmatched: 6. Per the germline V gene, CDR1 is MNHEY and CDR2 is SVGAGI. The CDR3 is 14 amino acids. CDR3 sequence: CASRSGQGTTEAFF. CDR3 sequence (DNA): TGTGCCAGCAGGTCGGGACAGGGAACCACTGAAGCTTTCTTT.

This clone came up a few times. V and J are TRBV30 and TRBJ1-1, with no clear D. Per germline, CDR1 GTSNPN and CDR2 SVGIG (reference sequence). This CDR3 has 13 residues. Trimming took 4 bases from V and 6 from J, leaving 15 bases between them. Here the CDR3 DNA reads TGTGCCTGGACTCAGGTTCAAGTAGCTGAAGCTTTCTTT. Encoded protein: CAWTQVQVAEAFF.

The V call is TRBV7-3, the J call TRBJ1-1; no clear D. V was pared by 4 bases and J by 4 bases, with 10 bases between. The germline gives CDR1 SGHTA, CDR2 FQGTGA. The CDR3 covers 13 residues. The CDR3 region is CASSSTEGTEAFF. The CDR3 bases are TGTGCCAGCAGCTCCACGGAAGGCACTGAAGCTTTCTTT. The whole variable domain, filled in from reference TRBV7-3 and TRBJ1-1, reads GAGVSQTPSNKVTEKGKYVELRCDPISGHTALYWYRQSLGQGPEFLIYFQGTGAADDSGLPNDRFFAVRPEGSVSTLKIQRTERGDSAVYLCASSSTEGTEAFFGQGTRLTVV.

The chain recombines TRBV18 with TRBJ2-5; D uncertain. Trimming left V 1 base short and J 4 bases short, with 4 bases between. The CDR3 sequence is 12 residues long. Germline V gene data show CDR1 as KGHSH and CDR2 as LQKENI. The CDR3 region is CASSPQGETQYF. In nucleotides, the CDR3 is TGTGCCAGCTCACCACAGGGAGAGACCCAGTACTTC.

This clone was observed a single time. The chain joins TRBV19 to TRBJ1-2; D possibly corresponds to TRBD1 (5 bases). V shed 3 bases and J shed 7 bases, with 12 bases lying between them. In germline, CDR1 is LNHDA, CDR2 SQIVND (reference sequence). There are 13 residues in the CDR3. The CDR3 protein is CASSIRREGGYTF. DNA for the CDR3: TGTGCCAGTAGTATTCGCAGGGAAGGTGGCTACACCTTC.

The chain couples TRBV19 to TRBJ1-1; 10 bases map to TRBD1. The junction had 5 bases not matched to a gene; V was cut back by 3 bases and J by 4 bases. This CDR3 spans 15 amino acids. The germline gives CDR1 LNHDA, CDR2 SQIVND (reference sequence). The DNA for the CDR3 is TGTGCCAGTAGTATTTCTCGGGACAGGGGCACTGAAGCTTTCTTT. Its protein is CASSISRDRGTEAFF.

This chain's CDR3 is CASSYRQGGEKLFF. The CDR3 DNA sequence: TGTGCCAGCAGTTATCGACAGGGAGGAGAAAAACTGTTTTTT. The chain has TRBV6-5 and TRBJ1-4, with 7 positions matching TRBD1. CDR1 is MNHEY and CDR2 is SVGAGI in the germline V gene. This CDR3 is 14 amino acids long. V shed 3 bases and J 8 bases; nucleotides not matched to a gene: 6.

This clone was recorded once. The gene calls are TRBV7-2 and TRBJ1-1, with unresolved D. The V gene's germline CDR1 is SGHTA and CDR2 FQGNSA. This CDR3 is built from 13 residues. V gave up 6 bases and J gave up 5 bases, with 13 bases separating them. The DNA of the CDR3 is TGTGCCAGCAGTCATCCGCTTAGGACTGAAGCTTTCTTT. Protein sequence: CASSHPLRTEAFF.